This T cell receptor (beta chain) was obtained from a study of shared T cell receptors in the human thymus. This CDR3 region has 12 residues. CDR1 SGHAT and CDR2 FQNNGV come from the germline V gene. Between the trimmed V and J ends, which lost 3 bases and 3 bases, there was a span of 5 bases. Sequencing was performed with immunoSEQ multiplex PCR; in TCRdb, only in-frame clones are kept and a portion is missing. The sample lists more than 550,000 clones, about 90% occurring once. The sample was also reused in another study, on human thymus T cells. This second study says: Samples came from healthy Finnish infants during open corrective cardiac surgery. Obtained as resections during corrective heart surgery, the thymus tissue was then studied. Thymic and blood repertoires showed apparently biased V and J gene usage. Related research examined unrelated individuals and reported that their thymic repertoires overlapped highly.

The sequencing sample was made of thymocytes. This chain joins TRBV11-2 and TRBJ1-1, with D unresolved. This TCR was sampled from a boy younger than two with a congenital heart defect. The CDR3 sequence is CASSFGHTEAFF. DNA of the CDR3: TGTGCCAGCAGCTTCGGTCACACTGAAGCTTTCTTT.